This is a list of T cell receptor beta chains from one sample in a study of blood T cell repertoires in COVID-19. Sequenced by immunoSEQ multiplex PCR; TCRdb stores in-frame clones only, minus some. Here the sample spans under 70,000 clones, about nine tenths being singletons. Material for sequencing was peripheral blood. The receptors stem from a woman aged 55 to 70 with active or convalescent COVID-19. Both conserved end residues are part of each CDR3. Each record gives: V gene, J gene, D gene, clone size, CDR3 protein, CDR3 DNA. A D gene is named only where the DNA matches it firmly. Only some rows state a clone size, as once, few, many or a class for expanded clones.

TRBV19	TRBJ2-1	TRBD1	NA	CASSRRQGTYNEQFF	TGTGCCAGTAGTAGAAGACAGGGAACCTACAATGAGCAGTTCTTC
TRBV28	TRBJ2-2	NA	NA	CASSFRGATGELFF	TGTGCCAGCAGTTTCAGGGGTGCAACCGGGGAGCTGTTTTTT
TRBV30	TRBJ1-6	TRBD1	few	CAWGTGGYSPLHF	TGTGCCTGGGGGACAGGGGGATATTCACCCCTCCACTTT
TRBV28	TRBJ1-5	NA	NA	CASSFGGSGQPQHF	TGTGCCAGCAGTTTCGGGGGATCTGGTCAGCCCCAGCATTTT
TRBV28	TRBJ2-3	TRBD2	NA	CASTLRGDTDTQYF	TGTGCCAGCACCCTCCGGGGGGACACAGATACGCAGTATTTT
TRBV6-5	TRBJ1-3	NA	NA	CASSLNGNTIYF	TGTGCCAGCAGTTTAAATGGAAACACCATATATTTT
TRBV28	TRBJ1-2	NA	NA	CASSGASPGNYGYTF	TGTGCCAGCAGTGGCGCCTCCCCAGGGAACTATGGCTACACCTTC
TRBV9	TRBJ2-2	NA	NA	CASSVAQNTGELFF	TGTGCCAGCAGCGTAGCCCAGAACACCGGGGAGCTGTTTTTT
TRBV9	TRBJ2-1	TRBD2	few	CASSSSPYVPQSAGGMFF	TGTGCCAGCAGCTCCTCCCCGTACGTTCCCCAGTCGGCGGGAGGGATGTTCTTC
TRBV2	TRBJ1-2	NA	NA	CASNRDNYGYTF	TGTGCCAGCAACAGGGACAACTATGGCTACACCTTC
TRBV29-1	TRBJ2-2	NA	NA	CSVDQGHPTGELFF	TGCAGCGTTGACCAGGGCCACCCCACCGGGGAGCTGTTTTTT
TRBV27	TRBJ2-1	NA	NA	CASSRQASSYNEQFF	TGTGCCAGCAGTCGACAGGCAAGCTCCTACAATGAGCAGTTCTTC
TRBV20-1	TRBJ2-1	NA	NA	CSASSAGGTANEQFF	TGCAGTGCTAGTAGTGCCGGCGGGACAGCGAATGAGCAGTTCTTC
TRBV9	TRBJ1-1	NA	NA	CASSVGTTMNTEAFF	TGTGCCAGCAGCGTAGGTACCACAATGAACACTGAAGCTTTCTTT
TRBV6-5	TRBJ2-1	NA	NA	CASSSPTRGAMGEQFF	TGTGCCAGCAGTTCCCCGACTAGAGGGGCTATGGGGGAGCAGTTCTTC
TRBV6-5	TRBJ1-5	NA	NA	CASRSQGSNQPQHF	TGTGCCAGCAGGTCCCAGGGTTCCAATCAGCCCCAGCATTTT
TRBV28	TRBJ1-5	TRBD1	once	CASSLLEGATQPQHF	TGTGCCAGCAGTTTACTCGAGGGGGCGACTCAGCCCCAGCATTTT
TRBV2	TRBJ1-5	TRBD1	NA	CASSLRTGYSNQPQHF	TGTGCCAGCAGCTTAAGGACAGGCTATAGCAATCAGCCCCAGCATTTT
TRBV10-1	TRBJ1-3	TRBD1	NA	CASSDNRGPGNTIYF	TGCGCCAGCAGTGATAACAGGGGGCCTGGAAACACCATATATTTT
TRBV2	TRBJ1-2	TRBD1	NA	CASSEFPGQGYGYTF	TGTGCCAGCAGTGAATTCCCGGGACAGGGCTATGGCTACACCTTC
TRBV6-5	TRBJ2-2	NA	NA	CASSLVGELFF	TGTGCCAGCAGTTTAGTAGGGGAGCTGTTTTTT
TRBV28	TRBJ2-6	NA	NA	CASSWQDRFYSGANVLTF	TGTGCCAGCAGTTGGCAGGACAGATTCTACTCTGGGGCCAACGTCCTGACTTTC
TRBV6-5	TRBJ1-5	NA	NA	CASGTAQPQHF	TGTGCCAGCGGAACAGCTCAGCCCCAGCATTTT
TRBV6-5	TRBJ1-2	NA	NA	CASRGQSHYGYTF	TGTGCCAGCAGAGGACAGTCACACTATGGCTACACCTTC
TRBV14	TRBJ1-2	TRBD1	NA	CASSLRTGWNYGYTF	TGTGCCAGCAGCCTTCGGACAGGGTGGAACTATGGCTACACCTTC
TRBV7-9	TRBJ2-2	NA	few	CASSLRISDRRNAGELFF	TGTGCCAGCAGCTTAAGAATAAGCGACAGACGAAACGCCGGGGAGCTGTTTTTT
TRBV28	TRBJ2-7	NA	NA	CASSHPKGAYEQYF	TGTGCCAGCAGTCATCCCAAGGGGGCCTACGAGCAGTACTTC
TRBV6-2/TRBV6-3	TRBJ2-5	TRBD1	NA	CASSPQGETQETQYF	TGTGCCAGCAGTCCACAGGGGGAGACCCAAGAGACCCAGTACTTC
TRBV29-1	TRBJ2-7	TRBD2	NA	CSVEKSGVKRREQYF	TGCAGCGTTGAAAAAAGCGGGGTTAAAAGGCGCGAGCAGTACTTC
TRBV30	TRBJ1-1	NA	NA	CAWSEAREVTEAFF	TGTGCCTGGAGTGAAGCCAGGGAGGTCACTGAAGCTTTCTTT
TRBV2	TRBJ2-3	NA	NA	CASSNWFTDTQYF	TGTGCCAGCAGTAACTGGTTCACAGATACGCAGTATTTT
TRBV5-1	TRBJ2-4	NA	NA	CASSPLSGAKNIQYF	TGCGCCAGCAGCCCTCTCTCGGGAGCCAAAAACATTCAGTACTTC
TRBV11-2	TRBJ1-5	TRBD1	few	CASSLDGQGNQPQHF	TGTGCCAGCAGCTTAGATGGACAGGGCAATCAGCCCCAGCATTTT
TRBV10-3	TRBJ2-7	TRBD2	NA	CAITSGSQYEQYF	TGTGCCATCACGAGCGGGAGTCAATACGAGCAGTACTTC
TRBV29-1	TRBJ1-2	NA	few	CSVEPNELYGYTF	TGCAGCGTTGAACCCAACGAGCTCTATGGCTACACCTTC
TRBV6-1	TRBJ2-7	TRBD1	NA	CASSESPQGDYEQYF	TGTGCCAGCAGTGAATCCCCTCAGGGGGACTACGAGCAGTACTTC
TRBV5-1	TRBJ2-7	TRBD1	few	CASGRGQGSYEQYF	TGCGCCAGCGGCCGGGGACAGGGATCCTACGAGCAGTACTTC
TRBV6-5	TRBJ2-4	TRBD1	NA	CASSRDRGENIQYF	TGTGCCAGCAGCAGGGACAGAGGAGAAAACATTCAGTACTTC
TRBV5-1	TRBJ2-3	NA	NA	CASSLGQGGADTQYF	TGCGCCAGCAGCCTTGGACAGGGAGGGGCGGATACGCAGTATTTT
TRBV28	TRBJ2-7	TRBD1	NA	CASSFETFDRDEQYF	TGTGCCAGCAGTTTTGAAACATTCGACAGGGACGAGCAGTACTTC
TRBV7-9	TRBJ2-5	NA	few	CASSPPRGETQYF	TGTGCCAGCAGCCCCCCTAGGGGGGAGACCCAGTACTTC
TRBV10-3	TRBJ2-3	NA	NA	CAISGRIGTDTQYF	TGTGCCATCAGTGGGAGAATCGGAACAGATACGCAGTATTTT
TRBV6-5	TRBJ2-2	NA	NA	CASSYNGGELFF	TGTGCCAGCAGTTACAACGGCGGGGAGCTGTTTTTT
TRBV3-1/TRBV3-2	TRBJ1-1	TRBD1	NA	CASTQGAGMNTEAFF	TGTGCCAGCACCCAGGGGGCTGGAATGAACACTGAAGCTTTCTTT
TRBV15	TRBJ2-4	NA	NA	CATSPQSQGGLAKNIQYF	TGTGCCACCAGCCCGCAGTCACAGGGGGGGCTAGCCAAAAACATTCAGTACTTC